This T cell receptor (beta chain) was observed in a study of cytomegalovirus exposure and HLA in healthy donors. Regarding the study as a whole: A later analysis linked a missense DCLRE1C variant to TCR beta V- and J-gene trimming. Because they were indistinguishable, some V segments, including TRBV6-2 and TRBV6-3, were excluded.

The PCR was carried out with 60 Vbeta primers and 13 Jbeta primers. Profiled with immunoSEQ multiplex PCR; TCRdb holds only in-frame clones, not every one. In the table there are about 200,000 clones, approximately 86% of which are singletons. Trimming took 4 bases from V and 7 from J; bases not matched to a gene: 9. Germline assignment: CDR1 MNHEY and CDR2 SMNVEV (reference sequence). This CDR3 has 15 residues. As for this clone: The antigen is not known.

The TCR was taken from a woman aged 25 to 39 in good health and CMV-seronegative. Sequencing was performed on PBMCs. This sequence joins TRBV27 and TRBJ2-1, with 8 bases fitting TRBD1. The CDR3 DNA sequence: TGTGCCAGCAGTTGGGCAGGGGGCGCGGGGAATGAGCAGTTCTTC. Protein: CASSWAGGAGNEQFF.